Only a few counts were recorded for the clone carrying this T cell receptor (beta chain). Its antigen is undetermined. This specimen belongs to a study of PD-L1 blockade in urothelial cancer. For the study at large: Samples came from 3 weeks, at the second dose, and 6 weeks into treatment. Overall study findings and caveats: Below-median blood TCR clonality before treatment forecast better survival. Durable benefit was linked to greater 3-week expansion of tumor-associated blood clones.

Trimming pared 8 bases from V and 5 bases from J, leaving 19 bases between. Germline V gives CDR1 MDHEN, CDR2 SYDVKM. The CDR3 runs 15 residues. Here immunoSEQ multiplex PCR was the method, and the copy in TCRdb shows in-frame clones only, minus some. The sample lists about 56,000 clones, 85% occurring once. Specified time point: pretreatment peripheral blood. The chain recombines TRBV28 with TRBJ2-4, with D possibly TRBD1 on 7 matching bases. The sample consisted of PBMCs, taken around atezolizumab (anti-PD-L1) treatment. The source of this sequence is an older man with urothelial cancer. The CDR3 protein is CASHKARGAENIQYF. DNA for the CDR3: TGTGCCAGCCATAAAGCCAGGGGGGCAGAAAACATTCAGTACTTC.